This T cell receptor (beta chain) was documented in a study of shared clonotypes between healthy human individuals. Profiled with immunoSEQ multiplex PCR; TCRdb holds only in-frame clones, not every one. Of about 2.1 million clones listed, 90% to 95% are singletons. CDR3 length: 13 amino acids. Trimming removed 6 bases from V and 11 bases from J, with 19 bases in between. Germline V lookup: CDR1 MNHEY, CDR2 SVGAGI. Selected positively for CCR7 and CD45RO-negative, naive CD8 cells excluded terminally differentiated effector memory CD45RA+ cells. This receptor was obtained from a man younger than 35 in good health. Some clones in this sample may be carry-over from other donors' samples. The sequenced sample consisted of naive CD8+ T cells from PBMCs. The chain links TRBV6-5 to TRBJ2-5, with D perhaps given as TRBD1 or TRBD2 (5 bases each). The chain's CDR3 is CASSTWGSREQYF. In DNA, the CDR3 is TGTGCCAGCAGCACCTGGGGTTCCAGGGAGCAGTACTTC.